This TCR beta chain was identified during a study of shared clonotypes between healthy human individuals. The method was immunoSEQ multiplex PCR; TCRdb's version includes in-frame clones alone and lacks a portion of them. The data show approximately 2.5 million clones, with approximately 94% seen just once and under 0.15% held by the top ten. Germline V CDR1 and CDR2: SNHLY, FYNNEI. Trimming pared 5 bases from V and 5 bases from J, leaving 16 bases between. The CDR3 contains 14 residues. This clonotype was sampled from a man between 18 and 29 years old in good health. V and J are TRBV2 and TRBJ2-7, with unresolved D. Sequences were obtained from naive CD4+ T cells sorted from blood. Subset reported: CD45RA+ positively selected. The CDR3 here is CASSLLATKDEQYF. As DNA, the CDR3 is TGTGCCAGCAGTTTACTTGCTACTAAAGACGAGCAGTACTTC.